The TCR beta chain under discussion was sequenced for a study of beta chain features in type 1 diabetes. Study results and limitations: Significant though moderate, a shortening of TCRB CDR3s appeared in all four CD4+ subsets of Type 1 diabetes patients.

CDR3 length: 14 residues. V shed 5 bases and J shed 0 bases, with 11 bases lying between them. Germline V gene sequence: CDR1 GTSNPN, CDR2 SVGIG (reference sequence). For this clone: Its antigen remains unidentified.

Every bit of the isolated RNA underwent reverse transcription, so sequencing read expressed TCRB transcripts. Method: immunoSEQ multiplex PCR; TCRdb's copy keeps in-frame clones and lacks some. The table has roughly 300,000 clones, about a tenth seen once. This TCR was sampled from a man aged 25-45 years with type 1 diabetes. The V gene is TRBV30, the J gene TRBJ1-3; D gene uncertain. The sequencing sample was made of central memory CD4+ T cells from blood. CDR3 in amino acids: CAWGAGYSGNTIYF. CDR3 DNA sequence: TGTGCCTGGGGAGCCGGATACTCTGGAAACACCATATATTTT.